The sequence of this T cell receptor (beta chain) was determined in a study of CD8 T cells in ankylosing spondylitis. General observations from the study: Relatively scarce in peripheral blood, disease-linked clones were CD8+. Within matched ankylosing spondylitis synovial fluid, disease-linked clones were reportedly significantly enriched.

Germline CDR1 reads SGHVS; CDR2 reads FNYEAQ. Trimming removed 1 base at V and 0 bases at J, with 10 bases between. The CDR3 has 16 residues. Library preparation for TCR beta used quantitative 5'-RACE with molecular barcodes. TCRdb used MiXCR to reprocess the 5' RACE reads, holding one entry per CDR3 protein. The table has a few hundred thousand distinct CDR3 sequences, about 19% seen once; the top ten hold roughly 8%. The table lists this clonotype with a few counts. Its antigen remains unknown. The chain has TRBV7-6 and TRBJ1-3; D uncertain. The sequenced material came from blood, either unsorted or a sorted T cell fraction (not recorded which). The TCR was taken from a male donor with ankylosing spondylitis or in good health (not recorded which). The CDR3 DNA sequence: TGTGCCAGCAGCTTAGGGGCCAGCGTCTCTGGAAACACCATATATTTT. Its translation: CASSLGASVSGNTIYF. The full variable domain, completed using reference TRBV7-6 and TRBJ1-3, is GAGVSQSPRYKVTKRGQDVALRCDPISGHVSLYWYRQALGQGPEFLTYFNYEAQQDKSGLPNDRFSAERPEGSISTLTIQRTEQRDSAMYRCASSLGASVSGNTIYFGEGSWLTVV.